Shown below are 4 T cell receptor beta chains from a single sample sequenced in a study of read filtering for tumor transcriptome and immune sequencing. This library used roughly 430 ng RNA and molecular barcoded adaptors spanning alpha/delta and beta/gamma chains. One entry per CDR3 protein, called by TCRdb with MiXCR from the reads. Here the sample spans around 130,000 distinct CDR3 sequences, under 15% being singletons. The sequenced material came from a population of CD138-negative cells sorted from bone marrow. The receptors were gathered from a donor at least 40 years old with multiple myeloma.

This clonotype was picked up many times. The chain uses TRBV29-1 and TRBJ1-1, with D possibly being TRBD1 (5 bases). Germline CDR1 is SQVTM and CDR2 is ANQGSEA. There are 14 residues in the CDR3. Trimming stripped 3 bases from V and 2 bases from J, with 13 bases between. DNA of the CDR3: TGCAGCGTTGACGAGGACAACTTAAACACTGAAGCTTTCTTT. Translated: CSVDEDNLNTEAFF.

There are a few counts of this clonotype. This chain uses TRBV20-1 with TRBJ1-5; D gene uncertain. V shed 5 bases and J shed 5 bases, with 10 bases lying between them. There are 12 residues in the CDR3. CDR1 is DFQATT and CDR2 is SNEGSKA in the germline V gene (reference sequence). CDR3 loop: CSAQRPDQPQHF. The CDR3 bases are TGCAGTGCTCAACGCCCGGATCAGCCCCAGCATTTT.

At least ten counts were recorded for this clonotype. An end of the junction does not agree with germline; a read error may underlie this. V is TRBV7-8 and J is TRBJ2-1; D may correspond to TRBD1 or TRBD2 (5 bases each). Germline CDR1 and CDR2: SGHVS and FQNEAQ. CDR3 length: 14 residues. CDR3 sequence: CASCFGAEGYEQFF. CDR3 in DNA: TGTGCCAGCTGCTTCGGGGCCGAGGGGTATGAGCAGTTCTTC.

This clonotype was detected only once. The gene calls are TRBV30 and TRBJ2-2; the D call may be TRBD1 or TRBD2 (5 bases each). The germline V gene has CDR1 GTSNPN and CDR2 SVGIG (reference sequence). Trimming took off 5 bases at V and 0 bases at J, with 10 bases between the two ends. CDR3 size: 14 residues. The CDR3 region is CAWVGDPNTGELFF. The CDR3 coding sequence is TGTGCCTGGGTCGGGGACCCGAACACCGGGGAGCTGTTTTTT.